This T cell receptor beta chain stems from a study of beta chain features in type 1 diabetes (dated by TCRdb to the late 2010s). With respect to the entire study: Mean age, gender distribution, total cell number and subset yield did not differ between patients and healthy donors. In the study, recently diagnosed type 1 diabetes patients and matched healthy donors were compared on the TCRB repertoires of their sorted circulating CD4+ T cell subsets. Across all samples, some 110,000,000 sorted cells were examined, and cell number per subset correlated strongly with RNA yield. Regulatory and stem cell-like memory subsets were obtained from only 8 patients and roughly eight healthy donors, while naive and central memory subsets were obtained from all 28 donors.

From its cysteine to its phenylalanine, the CDR3 spans 16 amino acids. CDR3 DNA is the only sequence kept; it has 48 bases, read in frame from the first base. V is pruned by 3 bases and J by 3 bases, leaving 5 bases of the junction without a gene match. CDR1 SGDLS and CDR2 YYNGEE were looked up in the germline V gene. Overall results and qualifications from the work: Only small numbers of individuals were included in the HLA sub-analyses, which left unresolved whether HLA type had any influence on TCRB rearrangement. Sequencing cDNA rather than genomic DNA could over-represent highly expressing activated cells, although activation and CD3 levels did not differ between groups. Shorter templates might have been favored by PCR, but patient and control samples were amplified and corrected together, so both groups would have been affected equally by any skew. Naive, central memory and regulatory TCRB repertoires appeared to be more similar among patients than among healthy donors. In all four CD4+ subsets, TCRB CDR3 length was moderately but significantly shorter in type 1 diabetes patients. At VDJ recombination sites, patients with type 1 diabetes made fewer insertions and deleted more nucleotides, a pattern implying thymic rearrangement abnormalities.

The entire isolated RNA was reverse transcribed using the High Capacity cDNA Reverse Transcription Kit, and thus expressed TCRB transcripts were sequenced. Naive, central memory and regulatory T cell samples underwent deep immunoSEQ sequencing, averaging about 3.57 million total reads per sample. Sorted cells were lysed in RLT buffer, and RNA was extracted using DNase-treated RNeasy Micro or Mini kits according to cell number. To prevent cross-contamination, every cell subset was processed on its own, while patient and healthy donor samples were processed together. The immunoSEQ multiplex PCR was used to amplify TCRB sequences from cDNA, yielding 87-bp fragments that span the CDR3 region. Amplicons were sequenced on the Illumina HiSeq platform. From the authors' description of their analysis: PCR bias was computationally corrected using synthetic template baselines, reads within Hamming distance 2 were collapsed, and singletons that could not be merged were discarded. Reads were aligned against IMGT so that V, D and J genes, CDR3 length and insertions or deletions at six rearrangement sites could be assigned. Clonotype counts were normalized to sorted cell number within each subset before computing true diversity and Gini coefficients with the tcR R package. The overlap coefficient, calculated on TCRB nucleotide sequences, was used to measure repertoire sharing. Out-of-frame TCRB sequences from naive cells were analyzed to stand in for the pre-selection repertoire. TCRdb stores this immuneACCESS table with in-frame sequences only. Part of the clones is absent; in the studies checked, under half of the shortfall reflects unresolved V genes, and no reason is known for the rest. D and trimming were read from the DNA, whereas the V and J calls and clone size are those reported in that table. For this sample there are 450,000 to 550,000 clones; 30% appear just once. The ten largest clones represent roughly 0.066% of the sample.

A single peripheral blood draw of about 116 mL on average was collected from each donor into heparinised tubes. Using a panel that included CD45RO, CCR7, CD25, CD127, CD95 and CD27, naive, central memory, regulatory and stem cell-like memory CD4+ T cells were sorted on a BD FACSAria II. Purity was above 95% for every sorted population. PBMCs were isolated immediately by Lymphoprep density gradient centrifugation and stained directly without culture. So that batch effects would be minimized, each experiment stained and sorted samples in pairs, pairing one healthy donor with one patient. This clone was found a few times. Its antigen is not yet known. Base-call qualities are not available, and no considerably larger clone is one nucleotide away.

The sequence is built from TRBV9 and TRBJ2-1, with 11 junctional bases fitting TRBD2. Sequencing input: naive CD4+ T cells from blood. The cell subset or site label on this specimen signifies: true naive CD4+ T cells. The sequence was obtained from a man aged 18 to 30 in good health. For the CDR3, the sequence is CASSAPGTSGYNEQFF. Here is the DNA: TGTGCCAGCAGCGCCCCCGGGACTAGCGGCTACAATGAGCAGTTCTTC.